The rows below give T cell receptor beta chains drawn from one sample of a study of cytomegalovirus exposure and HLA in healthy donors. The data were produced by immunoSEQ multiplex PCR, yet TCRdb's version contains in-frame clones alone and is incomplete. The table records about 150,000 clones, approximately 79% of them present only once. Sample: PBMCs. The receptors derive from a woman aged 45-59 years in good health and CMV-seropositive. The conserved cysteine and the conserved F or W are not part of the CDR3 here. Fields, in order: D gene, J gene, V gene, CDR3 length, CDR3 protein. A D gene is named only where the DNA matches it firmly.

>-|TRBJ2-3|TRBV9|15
ASSVGGGGLSTDTQY
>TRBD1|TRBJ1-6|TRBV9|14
ASSVEAGGVGSPLH
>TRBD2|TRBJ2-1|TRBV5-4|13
ASSLGLAGVNEQF
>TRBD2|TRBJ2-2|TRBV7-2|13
ASSLGVAGAGELF
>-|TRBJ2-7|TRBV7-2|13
ASSLAPGGAYEQY
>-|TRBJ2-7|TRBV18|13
ASSPSTDSPYEQY
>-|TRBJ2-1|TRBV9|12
ASSVGVGGNEQF
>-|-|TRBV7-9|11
ASSLAGSYEQY
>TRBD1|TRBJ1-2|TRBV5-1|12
ASSQGQGRYGYT
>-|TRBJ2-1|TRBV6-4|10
ASSDRYNEQF
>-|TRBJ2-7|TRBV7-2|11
ASSLVSLSEQY
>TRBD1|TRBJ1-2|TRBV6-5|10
ASSPGQGGYT
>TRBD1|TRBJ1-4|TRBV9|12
ASSITGAGEKLF
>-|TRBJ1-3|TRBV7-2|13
ASSQAQVSGNTIY
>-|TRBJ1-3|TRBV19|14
ASSAWDTRSGNTIY
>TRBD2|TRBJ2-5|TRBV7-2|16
ASSPGPALAGDLKTQY
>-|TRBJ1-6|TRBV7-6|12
ASSSGHFNSPLH
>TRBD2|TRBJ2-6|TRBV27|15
ASSSRAGSSGANVLT
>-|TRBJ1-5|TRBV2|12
ASRVGQNNQPQH
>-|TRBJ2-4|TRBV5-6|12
ASSLGSQGNIQY
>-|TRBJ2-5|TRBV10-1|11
ARTDRNQETQY
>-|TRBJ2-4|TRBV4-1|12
ASSQSGRTDIQY
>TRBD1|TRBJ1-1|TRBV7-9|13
AGRRTGGVNTEAF
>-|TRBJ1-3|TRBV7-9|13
ASSAPGIAGNTIY
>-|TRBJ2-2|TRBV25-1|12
ASSPSRPTGELF
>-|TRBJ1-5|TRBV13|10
ASSLQNQPQH
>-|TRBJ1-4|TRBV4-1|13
ASSQDHAQNEKLF
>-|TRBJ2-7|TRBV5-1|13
ASSLTGNIPYEQY
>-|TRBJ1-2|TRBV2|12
ASSEGGFNYGYT
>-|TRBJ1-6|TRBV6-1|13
ASTPGWGSNSPLH
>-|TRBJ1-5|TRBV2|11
ASSVIEGQPQH
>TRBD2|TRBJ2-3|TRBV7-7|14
ASCLQRGGPGDTQY
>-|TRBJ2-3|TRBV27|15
ASSLYTGKFKSDTQY
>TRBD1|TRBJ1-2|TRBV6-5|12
ASSRQGATDGYT
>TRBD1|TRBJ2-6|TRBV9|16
ASSVTGTGGSGANVLT
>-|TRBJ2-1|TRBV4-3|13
ASSQDLAGWNEQF
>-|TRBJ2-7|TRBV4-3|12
ASSLPRDSYEQY
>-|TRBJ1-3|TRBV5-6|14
ASSYEIQGSGNTIY
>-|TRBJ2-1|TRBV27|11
ATIGQLDNEQF
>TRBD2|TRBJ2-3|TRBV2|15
ASSRPLAGGNTDTQY
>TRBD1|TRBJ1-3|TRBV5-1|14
ASSLAQTGPGNTIY
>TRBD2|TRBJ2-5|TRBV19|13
ASSISGGIQETQY
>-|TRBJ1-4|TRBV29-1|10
SVSQGREKLF
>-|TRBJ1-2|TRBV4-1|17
ASSHETRRGLSKDYGYT
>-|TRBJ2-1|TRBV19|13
ASRAAVSSYNEQF
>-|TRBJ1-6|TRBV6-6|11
ASSGNPGAPLH
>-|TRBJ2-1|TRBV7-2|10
ASSPRASEQF
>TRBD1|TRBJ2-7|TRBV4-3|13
ASSRHSSWSGTGH
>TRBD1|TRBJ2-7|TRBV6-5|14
ASSYAGQGRGYEQY
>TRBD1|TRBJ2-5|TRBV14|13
ASSHPQTGWKTQY
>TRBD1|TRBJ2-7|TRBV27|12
ASSRAGGDYEQY
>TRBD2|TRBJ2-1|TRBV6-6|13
ASSRGARVGNEQF
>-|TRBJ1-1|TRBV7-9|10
SSSPLNTEAF
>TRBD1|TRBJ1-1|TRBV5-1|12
ASQASQGATEAF
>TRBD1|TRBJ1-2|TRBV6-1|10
ASRGDSYGYT
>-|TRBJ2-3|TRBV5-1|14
ASSLGPLGGTDTQY
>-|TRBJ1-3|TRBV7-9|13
ASSSFTGHGNTIY
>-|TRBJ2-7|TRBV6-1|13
ASWTGQRGSYEQY
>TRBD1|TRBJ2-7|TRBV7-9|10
SSSLGGDEQY
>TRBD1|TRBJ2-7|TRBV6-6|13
ASRLGQGTIYEQY